This is a list of T cell receptor beta chains from one sample in a study of blood T cell repertoires in COVID-19. Assay used: immunoSEQ multiplex PCR; TCRdb lists only in-frame clones, some missing. The table lists around 110,000 clones, roughly 85% of them singletons. The source material was peripheral blood. These receptors were taken from a man younger than 45 with acute or convalescent COVID-19. Each CDR3 is given with its conserved first and last residue. A D gene is named only where the DNA matches it firmly. Not every row has a clone size; where given, it reads once, few, many or a size class.

v_gene: TRBV30
j_gene: TRBJ1-6
d_gene: TRBD1
abundance: NA
CDR3nt: TGTGCCTGGAGTTCGGGACAGAATGGCTCACCCCTCCACTTT
CDR3aa: CAWSSGQNGSPLHF

v_gene: TRBV18
j_gene: TRBJ2-3
d_gene: NA
abundance: once
CDR3nt: TGTGCCAGCTCACCAGGGGCGCATAGCACAGATACGCAGTATTTT
CDR3aa: CASSPGAHSTDTQYF

v_gene: TRBV4-1
j_gene: TRBJ1-2
d_gene: TRBD1
abundance: NA
CDR3nt: TGCGCCAGCAGCCAAGGGGACAGGACTAACTATGGCTACACCTTC
CDR3aa: CASSQGDRTNYGYTF

v_gene: TRBV4-1
j_gene: TRBJ2-5
d_gene: NA
abundance: NA
CDR3nt: TGCGCCAGCAGCCCCGACAGGGGCGGGGGAGAGACCCAGTACTTC
CDR3aa: CASSPDRGGGETQYF

v_gene: TRBV29-1
j_gene: TRBJ2-5
d_gene: TRBD2
abundance: NA
CDR3nt: TGCAGCGTCCCAGGCGGGGGGGAAGAGACCCAGTACTTC
CDR3aa: CSVPGGGEETQYF

v_gene: TRBV6-5
j_gene: TRBJ1-1
d_gene: NA
abundance: NA
CDR3nt: TGTGCCAGCAGTTACTCCGGACAGACCTTGAACACTGAAGCTTTCTTT
CDR3aa: CASSYSGQTLNTEAFF

v_gene: TRBV2
j_gene: TRBJ2-7
d_gene: NA
abundance: NA
CDR3nt: TGTGCCAGCAGTGCTAGGAGTTTCGACGAGCAGTACTTC
CDR3aa: CASSARSFDEQYF

v_gene: TRBV7-9
j_gene: TRBJ2-3
d_gene: NA
abundance: NA
CDR3nt: TGTGCCAGCAGCTTAGTCGGGAGCCCGACAGATACGCAGTATTTT
CDR3aa: CASSLVGSPTDTQYF

v_gene: TRBV11-3
j_gene: TRBJ2-7
d_gene: TRBD1
abundance: NA
CDR3nt: TGTGCCAGCACCCTCCGGGACAGGGGCCACTACGAGCAGTACTTC
CDR3aa: CASTLRDRGHYEQYF

v_gene: TRBV4-2
j_gene: TRBJ2-2
d_gene: NA
abundance: NA
CDR3nt: TGTGCCAGCAGCCAAGATAGAACCGGGGAGCTGTTTTTT
CDR3aa: CASSQDRTGELFF

v_gene: TRBV6-5
j_gene: TRBJ2-2
d_gene: TRBD1
abundance: NA
CDR3nt: TGTGCCAGCAGTACCCACAGGGGAGACACCGGGGAGCTGTTTTTT
CDR3aa: CASSTHRGDTGELFF

v_gene: TRBV18
j_gene: TRBJ2-2
d_gene: TRBD1
abundance: NA
CDR3nt: TGTGCCAGCTCACCGGGACAGGCCACCGGGGAGCTGTTTTTT
CDR3aa: CASSPGQATGELFF

v_gene: TRBV10-3
j_gene: TRBJ1-2
d_gene: TRBD1
abundance: few
CDR3nt: TGTGCCATCAGTGAGTCGGACAGGGGGGAGTTCTTCTTC
CDR3aa: CAISESDRGEFFF

v_gene: TRBV18
j_gene: TRBJ1-5
d_gene: NA
abundance: NA
CDR3nt: TGTGCCAGCTCACCCGAGGGATATAGCAATCAGCCCCAGCATTTT
CDR3aa: CASSPEGYSNQPQHF

v_gene: TRBV30
j_gene: TRBJ2-7
d_gene: TRBD2
abundance: NA
CDR3nt: TGTGCCTGGGGGACTAAGTTGTACGAGCAGTACTTC
CDR3aa: CAWGTKLYEQYF

v_gene: TRBV5-4
j_gene: TRBJ1-4
d_gene: NA
abundance: NA
CDR3nt: TGTGCCAGCAGCTTGTGGACCGGGGAACTGTTTTTT
CDR3aa: CASSLWTGELFF

v_gene: TRBV3-1/TRBV3-2
j_gene: TRBJ2-3
d_gene: NA
abundance: NA
CDR3nt: TGTGCCAGCAGCCAAGATTGGGGGACTCTGGATACGCAGTATTTT
CDR3aa: CASSQDWGTLDTQYF

v_gene: TRBV14
j_gene: TRBJ2-1
d_gene: NA
abundance: many
CDR3nt: TGTGCCAGCAGCCAAGTAGGGGGAGGGTCCTACAATGAGCAGTTCTTC
CDR3aa: CASSQVGGGSYNEQFF

v_gene: TRBV12-3/TRBV12-4
j_gene: TRBJ1-1
d_gene: NA
abundance: NA
CDR3nt: TGTGCCAGCAGTTTTACAGGGAACACTGAAGCTTTCTTT
CDR3aa: CASSFTGNTEAFF

v_gene: TRBV6-2/TRBV6-3
j_gene: TRBJ2-1
d_gene: TRBD2
abundance: NA
CDR3nt: TGTGCCAGCAGTTACATGTCTAGCGGGAGGGAAATGGATGAGCAGTTCTTC
CDR3aa: CASSYMSSGREMDEQFF

v_gene: TRBV29-1
j_gene: TRBJ2-1
d_gene: TRBD2
abundance: NA
CDR3nt: TGCAGCGTTGAAATCTGGGGACTAGCGGGAGTGTCCTACAATGAGCAGTTCTTC
CDR3aa: CSVEIWGLAGVSYNEQFF

v_gene: TRBV9
j_gene: TRBJ1-1
d_gene: TRBD1
abundance: NA
CDR3nt: TGTGCCAGCAGCCCCCCGACAGGGTATAGCACTGAAGCTTTCTTT
CDR3aa: CASSPPTGYSTEAFF

v_gene: TRBV7-9
j_gene: TRBJ2-7
d_gene: NA
abundance: NA
CDR3nt: TGTGCCAGCAGCCCGATCGGGTACACCTACGAGCAGTACTTC
CDR3aa: CASSPIGYTYEQYF

v_gene: TRBV12-3/TRBV12-4
j_gene: TRBJ2-6
d_gene: NA
abundance: NA
CDR3nt: TGTGCCAGCAGCCGCTCTGGGGCCAACGTCCTGACTTTC
CDR3aa: CASSRSGANVLTF

v_gene: TRBV7-2
j_gene: TRBJ1-5
d_gene: NA
abundance: NA
CDR3nt: TGTGCCAGCAGCTTAGTGGGAGATAGCAATCAGCCCCAGCATTTT
CDR3aa: CASSLVGDSNQPQHF

v_gene: TRBV9
j_gene: TRBJ1-1
d_gene: NA
abundance: NA
CDR3nt: TGTGCCAGCAGCGCGGACAGCCTGAACACTGAAGCTTTCTTT
CDR3aa: CASSADSLNTEAFF

v_gene: TRBV9
j_gene: TRBJ2-3
d_gene: TRBD2
abundance: NA
CDR3nt: TGTGCCAGCAGCGTAAACCTAGCGGTGACTACAGATACGCAGTATTTT
CDR3aa: CASSVNLAVTTDTQYF

v_gene: TRBV19
j_gene: TRBJ1-5
d_gene: TRBD1
abundance: NA
CDR3nt: TGTGCCAGTAGTCTACAGGGGGACAATCAGCCCCAGCATTTT
CDR3aa: CASSLQGDNQPQHF

v_gene: TRBV7-6
j_gene: TRBJ2-1
d_gene: NA
abundance: once
CDR3nt: TGTGCCAGCAGCTTGGATCGGTTTACGGGTCCCCCCGTATACAATGAGCAGTTCTTC
CDR3aa: CASSLDRFTGPPVYNEQFF

v_gene: TRBV29-1
j_gene: TRBJ2-3
d_gene: TRBD2
abundance: NA
CDR3nt: TGCAGCGTTGCCGGGACTAGCGGGGGGGCCGTAGATACGCAGTATTTT
CDR3aa: CSVAGTSGGAVDTQYF

v_gene: TRBV4-1
j_gene: TRBJ2-1
d_gene: NA
abundance: NA
CDR3nt: TGCGCCAGCAGCCAAGGCAGCTACAATGAGCAGTTCTTC
CDR3aa: CASSQGSYNEQFF

v_gene: TRBV7-8
j_gene: TRBJ2-5
d_gene: TRBD2
abundance: NA
CDR3nt: TGTGCCAGCATAAAATCTAGGGCGGGAGGGTACCAAGAGACCCAGTACTTC
CDR3aa: CASIKSRAGGYQETQYF

v_gene: TRBV6-9
j_gene: TRBJ1-5
d_gene: TRBD1
abundance: NA
CDR3nt: TGTGCCAGCAGTCCGCCGGGGACAGGGGGACCTAGGGGCAATCAGCCCCAGCATTTT
CDR3aa: CASSPPGTGGPRGNQPQHF

v_gene: TRBV15
j_gene: TRBJ1-4
d_gene: TRBD1
abundance: NA
CDR3nt: TGTGCCACCAGCGTCAGGGGGTGGGATGAAAAACTGTTTTTT
CDR3aa: CATSVRGWDEKLFF

v_gene: TRBV10-3
j_gene: TRBJ2-7
d_gene: TRBD2
abundance: NA
CDR3nt: TGTGCCATCAGTGGCGGGGGGGCCGGCTCCTACGAGCAGTACTTC
CDR3aa: CAISGGGAGSYEQYF

v_gene: TRBV4-1
j_gene: TRBJ2-1
d_gene: NA
abundance: once
CDR3nt: TGCGCCAGCCGCAACCAGGGAACCAATGAGCAGTTCTTC
CDR3aa: CASRNQGTNEQFF

v_gene: TRBV29-1
j_gene: TRBJ1-5
d_gene: NA
abundance: many
CDR3nt: TGCAGCGTTGCGGACGGGGTGTTGGGGAATCAGCCCCAGCATTTT
CDR3aa: CSVADGVLGNQPQHF

v_gene: TRBV6-2/TRBV6-3
j_gene: TRBJ1-4
d_gene: NA
abundance: once
CDR3nt: TGTGCCAGCAGTTACTCGTCATTAGGAAGGGGTTCGTTTTTT
CDR3aa: CASSYSSLGRGSFF

v_gene: TRBV7-3
j_gene: TRBJ1-2
d_gene: TRBD1
abundance: NA
CDR3nt: TGTGCCAGCAGCCCCCTGTCCCGGGACAGGGCAGAGGGCTATGGCTACACCTTC
CDR3aa: CASSPLSRDRAEGYGYTF

v_gene: TRBV28
j_gene: TRBJ2-1
d_gene: TRBD2
abundance: NA
CDR3nt: TGTGCCAGCAGTCCAACAGAGGACCAAAGGCTAGCGGACGGATTTTTCTACAATGAGCAGTTCTTC
CDR3aa: CASSPTEDQRLADGFFYNEQFF

v_gene: TRBV5-1
j_gene: TRBJ1-3
d_gene: TRBD1
abundance: NA
CDR3nt: TGCGCCAGCAGCTTGGAACAGGGGATTGCTGGAAACACCATATATTTT
CDR3aa: CASSLEQGIAGNTIYF

v_gene: TRBV5-1
j_gene: TRBJ1-1
d_gene: NA
abundance: once
CDR3nt: TGCGCCAGCAGCTCACGGGTGAACACTGAAGCTTTCTTT
CDR3aa: CASSSRVNTEAFF

v_gene: TRBV19
j_gene: TRBJ1-4
d_gene: TRBD1
abundance: NA
CDR3nt: TGTGCCAGTAGCCCGACCGGGACAGGGGGTGAAAAACTGTTTTTT
CDR3aa: CASSPTGTGGEKLFF